A selection of T cell receptor beta chains follows, all from one sample in a study of human CD4 T cells and Enterobacteriaceae. Sequencing was performed with immunoSEQ multiplex PCR; in TCRdb, only in-frame clones are kept and a portion is missing. The table records about 27,000 clones, 80% to 90% of them present only once. The sequencing input was memory CD4+ T cells from blood. The source is a human donor in good health. Each CDR3 is given with its conserved first and last residue. Fields, in order: D gene, clone size, V gene, J gene, CDR3 protein, CDR3 DNA. The D gene is left open where the match is weak. For some rows the clone size is stated as once, few or many, or as a class when expanded; others skip it.

TRBD1,.,TRBV6-1,TRBJ2-7,CASNSRDRVTYEQYF,TGTGCCAGCAATTCCCGGGACAGGGTTACCTACGAGCAGTACTTC
.,few,TRBV7-8,TRBJ1-5,CASSPPPGFEPQHF,TGTGCCAGCAGCCCGCCCCCGGGATTCGAACCCCAGCATTTT
TRBD2,.,TRBV30,TRBJ2-2,CAWSLSGRRTGELFF,TGTGCCTGGAGCCTTAGCGGGAGAAGGACCGGGGAGCTGTTTTTT
.,.,TRBV7-2,TRBJ2-7,CASSLDASPYEQYF,TGTGCCAGCAGCTTAGACGCGAGCCCCTACGAGCAGTACTTC
.,.,TRBV4-2,TRBJ1-5,CASSQGDGSNNQPQHF,TGTGCCAGCAGCCAAGGCGACGGGAGCAACAATCAGCCCCAGCATTTT
.,.,TRBV6-1,TRBJ1-1,CASSDKAPGTEAFF,TGTGCCAGCAGTGATAAGGCGCCGGGGACTGAAGCTTTCTTT
TRBD1,.,TRBV2,TRBJ2-3,CASSQQGFSTDTQYF,TGTGCCAGCAGCCAACAGGGGTTCAGCACAGATACGCAGTATTTT
.,.,TRBV5-1,TRBJ2-7,CASSLTAGVYEQYF,TGCGCCAGCAGCTTGACGGCAGGGGTTTACGAGCAGTACTTC
.,.,TRBV25-1,TRBJ1-3,CASSDRDTIYF,TGTGCCAGCAGTGACCGGGACACCATATATTTT
TRBD2,.,TRBV11-2,TRBJ2-3,CASSLGAGGDTQYF,TGTGCCAGCAGCCTCGGAGCGGGAGGAGATACGCAGTATTTT
.,.,TRBV10-3,TRBJ2-3,CAISESTVRRSTDTQYF,TGTGCCATCAGTGAGTCGACAGTTCGCCGTAGCACAGATACGCAGTATTTT
.,.,TRBV5-1,TRBJ1-4,CASTATGMPNEKLFF,TGCGCCAGCACCGCGACGGGGATGCCTAATGAAAAACTGTTTTTT
.,.,TRBV14,TRBJ2-3,CASSQGPDTQYF,TGTGCCAGCAGCCAGGGGCCAGATACGCAGTATTTT
.,.,TRBV11-2,TRBJ1-5,CASSSHRNQPQHF,TGTGCCAGCAGCTCCCACAGGAATCAGCCCCAGCATTTT
.,.,TRBV5-1,TRBJ1-4,CASSLVTGAAGKLFF,TGCGCCAGCAGCTTGGTGACAGGTGCAGCAGGAAAACTGTTTTTT
.,few,TRBV29-1,TRBJ1-1,CSVGGLTEAFF,TGCAGCGTTGGAGGGCTCACTGAAGCTTTCTTT
TRBD1,.,TRBV6-1,TRBJ1-4,CASSQPQGVGEKLFF,TGTGCCAGCAGTCAACCTCAGGGGGTGGGTGAAAAACTGTTTTTT
.,once,TRBV5-4,TRBJ1-1,CASSSRGGRIEAFF,TGTGCCAGCAGCTCACGGGGGGGGCGGATTGAAGCTTTCTTT
.,.,TRBV14,TRBJ2-5,CASSQGRGYQETQYF,TGTGCCAGCAGCCAAGGACGGGGCTACCAAGAGACCCAGTACTTC
.,.,TRBV27,TRBJ2-7,CASSLSIQLALYEQYF,TGTGCCAGCAGTTTATCGATCCAGCTTGCCCTATACGAGCAGTACTTC
TRBD1,once,TRBV5-8,TRBJ1-3,CASSLVVGTGSVISGNTIYF,TGTGCCAGCAGCTTGGTGGTTGGGACAGGGTCAGTCATCTCTGGAAACACCATATATTTT
TRBD2,.,TRBV19,TRBJ2-1,CASNRGTSGRNEQFF,TGTGCCAGTAACCGCGGGACTAGCGGGAGGAATGAGCAGTTCTTC
TRBD1,.,TRBV14,TRBJ2-7,CASSQRPGTGAEQYF,TGTGCCAGCAGCCAACGTCCCGGGACAGGGGCCGAGCAGTACTTC
.,medium-sized,TRBV30,TRBJ1-3,CARSASSSGNTIYF,TGTGCCCGTTCCGCCAGTAGCTCTGGAAACACCATATATTTT
TRBD2,.,TRBV7-8,TRBJ2-2,CASSPRPGGGASGELFF,TGTGCCAGCAGCCCCCGCCCGGGCGGGGGGGCGTCCGGGGAGCTGTTTTTT
TRBD1,.,TRBV5-1,TRBJ2-5,CASSLGIGTGGETQYF,TGCGCCAGCAGCTTGGGGATCGGGACAGGAGGAGAGACCCAGTACTTC
.,few,TRBV27,TRBJ2-7,CASSNRHGGSGFGSYEQYF,TGTGCCAGCAGTAACCGACACGGGGGCTCGGGTTTTGGGTCCTACGAGCAGTACTTC
.,.,TRBV25-1,TRBJ2-7,CASSAPGNEQYF,TGTGCCAGCAGTGCCCCCGGGAACGAGCAGTACTTC
TRBD2,few,TRBV6-1,TRBJ2-1,CASSEVLAGGREQFF,TGTGCCAGCAGTGAAGTTCTAGCGGGGGGGCGGGAGCAGTTCTTC
.,.,TRBV19,TRBJ1-1,CASSWLMNTEAFF,TGTGCCAGTAGTTGGTTGATGAACACTGAAGCTTTCTTT